Shown below are 21 T cell receptor beta chains from a single sample sequenced in a study of response to subunit inactivated influenza vaccine. MiXCR, applied by TCRdb to the RT-PCR reads, yields one record per CDR3 protein. The data hold 300,000 to 350,000 distinct CDR3 sequences, with 22% observed a single time. The material was PBMCs from blood, obtained approximately 20 months after vaccination. The receptors originated from a man aged 45 to 75 who received an inactivated influenza vaccine.

This clonotype showed up just a few times. This chain connects TRBV5-1 to TRBJ2-1; 11 bases agree with TRBD2. J gave up 8 bases and V 4 bases, and 5 bases lay outside the gene matches. This CDR3 has 14 residues. The germline CDR1 and CDR2 sequences are SGHRS and YFSETQ. The CDR3 coding sequence is TGCGCCAGCAGCGGTACTAGCGGGGGTGATGAGCAGTTCTTC. Protein product: CASSGTSGGDEQFF.

The V call is TRBV5-5, the J call TRBJ1-1, with D tentatively TRBD1 (6 bases). The CDR3 contains 12 residues. Germline V lookup: CDR1 SGHKS, CDR2 YYEKEE (reference sequence). Trimming removed 4 bases from V and 7 bases from J, with 11 bases in between. Written as DNA, the CDR3 is TGTGCCAGCAGCACCGCAGGGGTTGAAGCTTTCTTT. Translation: CASSTAGVEAFF.

CDR3 sequence reads: CSVGGTDSNQPQHF. CDR3 nucleotide sequence: TGCAGCGTTGGGGGGACAGACAGCAATCAGCCCCAGCATTTT. The V gene is TRBV29-1, the J gene TRBJ1-5; the match to TRBD1 covers 7 bases. The CDR3 has 14 amino acids. Trimming cost V 4 bases and J 1 base; bases outside gene matches: 4. Germline CDR1 SQVTM, CDR2 ANQGSEA.

This clonotype showed up many times. V and J are TRBV5-1 and TRBJ1-1; possible D gene TRBD1, 5 bases. The CDR3 is 14 amino acids. Germline lookup yields CDR1 SGHRS and CDR2 YFSETQ. Trimming took 2 bases from V and 6 from J, leaving 14 bases between them. Here the CDR3 reads CASSFTGKNPEAFF. The CDR3 DNA follows: TGCGCCAGCAGCTTTACAGGAAAGAATCCTGAAGCTTTCTTT.

This clonotype was observed a handful of times. This chain joins TRBV11-2 and TRBJ2-5, with D tentatively TRBD1 or TRBD2 (5 bases each). V gave up 1 base and J gave up 2 bases, with 20 bases separating them. CDR1 and CDR2 (germline): SGHAT, FQNNGV. The CDR3 consists of 18 residues. The CDR3 DNA reads TGTGCCAGCAGCTTAGGTTTGAGGGGAACCACCAGTCAAGAGACCCAGTACTTC. Translated: CASSLGLRGTTSQETQYF.

This rearrangement joins TRBV5-6 to TRBJ2-7, with D perhaps matching TRBD2 (6 bases). The CDR3 is 14 amino acids. Germline CDR1 is SGHDT and CDR2 is YYEEEE. The ends were cut back, 5 bases at V and 1 base at J, with 13 bases in the middle. The CDR3 DNA follows: TGTGCCAGCAGTCCTGGAGCGGGTTCCTACGAGCAGTACTTC. Translated: CASSPGAGSYEQYF.

This clonotype was observed a few times. This chain links TRBV7-9 with TRBJ2-1, with 9 bases aligning to TRBD2. The V gene's germline CDR1 is SEHNR and CDR2 FQNEAQ (reference sequence). The CDR3 consists of 17 residues. V lost 4 bases and J lost 9; bases outside the gene matches: 16. DNA of the CDR3: TGTGCCAGCAGCTCATTCCCGGGACTAGCTGGTTTTGGTGAGCAGTTCTTC. This gives the protein CASSSFPGLAGFGEQFF.

The chain joins TRBV7-9 to TRBJ1-6, with D perhaps matching TRBD1 (5 bases). Between the trimmed V and J ends, which lost 1 base and 9 bases, there was a span of 10 bases. CDR3 length: 14 amino acids. CDR1 and CDR2 (germline): SEHNR, FQNEAQ (reference sequence). In nucleotides, the CDR3 is TGTGCCAGCAGCTTAGAGTCCCAGGGTTCACCCCTCCACTTT. Its translation: CASSLESQGSPLHF.

This clonotype was observed a few times. V gene TRBV30 combines with J gene TRBJ1-5, with 7 bases that match TRBD1. Looked up from germline, CDR1 is GTSNPN and CDR2 is SVGIG (reference sequence). V lost 5 bases to trimming and J lost 7 bases; unmatched junction nucleotides: 8. The CDR3 totals 13 residues. DNA of the CDR3: TGTGCCTGGGCAGGGGGTCCGAGCCAGCCCCAGCATTTT. It translates to CAWAGGPSQPQHF.

This clonotype was observed a handful of times. The chain uses TRBV28 and TRBJ1-2; maybe TRBD1 (6 bases). CDR1 MDHEN and CDR2 SYDVKM come from the germline V gene. The germline V and J ends were trimmed by 11 bases and 2 bases, with 12 bases remaining between them. The CDR3 spans 12 residues. The CDR3 DNA reads as TGTGCCTGCCTGGACAGAAACTATGGCTACACCTTC. Translation: CACLDRNYGYTF.

This clonotype turned up a few times. The chain uses TRBV2 and TRBJ2-5; D tentatively fits TRBD1 or TRBD2 (5 bases each). This CDR3 contains 13 residues. CDR1 is SNHLY, CDR2 FYNNEI, per germline. Deletions cut 6 bases from V and 2 bases from J, with 10 bases between. The chain's CDR3 is CASSGDGQETQYF. As DNA, the CDR3 is TGTGCCAGCAGCGGGGACGGACAAGAGACCCAGTACTTC.

As concerns this clonotype: No DNA is shown, since the ends of the CDR3 on it are uncertain; the CDR3 is the one TCRdb lists. CDR3: CASSWGTGSKFF. The V and J genes are TRBV5-4 and TRBJ2-1; the DNA was not used to check the table's D call, TRBD1. The length of the CDR3 is 12 amino acids, counting both ends. CDR1 SGHNT and CDR2 YYREEE come from the germline V gene (reference sequence).

J is TRBJ1-6 and V is TRBV3-1; no reliable D call. V dropped 4 bases and J dropped 9 bases, with 16 bases sitting between them. CDR1 and CDR2 from the germline V gene are LGHDT and YNNKEL (reference sequence). The CDR3 extends over 15 amino acids. CDR3 sequence reads: CASSPEMASGSPLHF. DNA of the CDR3: TGTGCCAGCAGCCCAGAGATGGCCTCGGGTTCACCCCTCCACTTT.

The genes are TRBV12-3 or TRBV12-4 and TRBJ1-6, with unresolved D. Trimming shortened V by 2 bases and J by 9 bases, and 17 bases separated the two germline ends. This CDR3 region has 16 residues. The CDR3 reads CASSLISRGSTSPLHF. DNA for the CDR3: TGTGCCAGCAGTTTAATCTCACGAGGGAGTACTTCACCCCTCCACTTT.

V gene TRBV20-1 combines with J gene TRBJ2-7; TRBD1 aligns across 9 bases. The CDR3 spans 16 residues. The germline V gene has CDR1 DFQATT and CDR2 SNEGSKA (reference sequence). Germline trimming cut 6 bases from V and 2 bases from J; bases unmatched to any gene: 14. Here the CDR3 DNA reads TGCAGTGCCCCAACATGGGGGGGACAGGGACCCTACGAGCAGTACTTC. Encoded protein: CSAPTWGGQGPYEQYF.

This clonotype was recorded a few times. J is TRBJ2-2 and V is TRBV7-2; D not resolved. V was pared by 5 bases and J by 5 bases, with 12 bases between. CDR3 length: 14 amino acids. The germline gives CDR1 SGHTA, CDR2 FQGNSA. The CDR3 DNA is TGTGCCAGCAGCCGACTCCTTAATACCGGGGAGCTGTTTTTT. Its protein product is CASSRLLNTGELFF.

This clonotype occurred once. This chain connects TRBV7-6 to TRBJ2-7; D is unclear. This CDR3 region has 14 residues. The germline V gene encodes CDR1 SGHVS and CDR2 FNYEAQ. The V gene lost 4 bases and the J gene lost 1 base, with 11 bases spanning the gap. The CDR3 spells CASSSTDGSYEQYF. CDR3 DNA sequence: TGTGCCAGCAGCTCTACGGACGGTTCCTACGAGCAGTACTTC.

The gene calls are TRBV29-1 and TRBJ1-3; 7 bases line up with TRBD1. V shed 7 bases and J 4 bases; nucleotides not matched to a gene: 7. Germline V gene lookup returns CDR1 SQVTM and CDR2 ANQGSEA. The CDR3 is 13 residues long. CDR3 residues: CSAETGSGNTIYF. CDR3 in DNA: TGCAGCGCCGAGACAGGGTCGGGAAACACCATATATTTT.

This clonotype was counted only a few times. The CDR3 DNA reads as TGCGCCAGCAGCCAAGATGGCCTAAGGGGGACTGAAGCTTTCTTT. This codes for CASSQDGLRGTEAFF. The chain uses TRBV4-3 and TRBJ1-1; possible D gene TRBD1, 6 bases. Germline V gene sequence: CDR1 LGHNA, CDR2 YSLEER. This CDR3 spans 15 amino acids. V lost 0 bases and J lost 5, with 13 bases in between.

At least ten counts were recorded for this clonotype. The gene calls are TRBV12-3 or TRBV12-4 and TRBJ1-5, with D perhaps TRBD1 (5 bases). CDR3 length: 13 amino acids. V lost 7 bases to trimming and J lost 7 bases, with 14 bases between them. In DNA form, the CDR3 reads TGTGCCAGCAACCTGGGGCTGGAGCAGCCCCAGCATTTT. This encodes CASNLGLEQPQHF.

This clonotype was detected a few times. The chain joins TRBV25-1 to TRBJ2-1; 7 bases agree with TRBD1. The germline CDR1 and CDR2 sequences are MGHDK and SYGVNS. This CDR3 region has 15 residues. V shed 4 bases and J 2 bases; nucleotides not matched to a gene: 5. CDR3 nucleotide sequence: TGTGCCAGCAGTGGGGGACAGAGTCCCTACAATGAGCAGTTCTTC. Its translation: CASSGGQSPYNEQFF.